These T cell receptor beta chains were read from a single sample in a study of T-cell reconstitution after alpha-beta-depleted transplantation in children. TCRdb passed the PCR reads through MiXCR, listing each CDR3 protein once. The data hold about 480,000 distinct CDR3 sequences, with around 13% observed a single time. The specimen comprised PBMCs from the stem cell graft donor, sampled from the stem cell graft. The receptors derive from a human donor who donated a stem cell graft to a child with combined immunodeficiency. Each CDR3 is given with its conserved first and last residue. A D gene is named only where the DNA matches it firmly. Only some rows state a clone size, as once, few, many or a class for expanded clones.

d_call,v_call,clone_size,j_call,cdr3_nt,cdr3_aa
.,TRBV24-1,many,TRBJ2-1,TGTGCCACCAGTGATTGGATAGGCAATGAGCAGTTCTTC,CATSDWIGNEQFF
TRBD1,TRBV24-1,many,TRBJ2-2,TGTGCCACCAGTGACGGTGACAGGGGTTTCGCCTTGAACACCGGGGAGCTGTTTTTT,CATSDGDRGFALNTGELFF
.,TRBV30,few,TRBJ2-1,TGTGCCTGGAGCATAGAGGGGAGTGAGCAGTTCTTC,CAWSIEGSEQFF
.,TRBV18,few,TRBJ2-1,TGTGCCAGCTCGCTCGTAGCGGTTAGCTCCTACAATGAGCAGTTCTTC,CASSLVAVSSYNEQFF
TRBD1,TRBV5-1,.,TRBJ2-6,TGCGCCAGCAGCCAGCGCAGGGGGCCCGGCTCTGGGGCCAACGTCCTGACTTTC,CASSQRRGPGSGANVLTF
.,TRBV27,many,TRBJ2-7,TGTGCCAGCAGTTTGGGGGAGCAGTACTTC,CASSLGEQYF
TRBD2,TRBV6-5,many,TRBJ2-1,TGTGCCAGCAGTTTTAGCGGGAGAGACGGGAATGAGCAGTTCTTC,CASSFSGRDGNEQFF
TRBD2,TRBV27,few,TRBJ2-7,TGTGCCAGCAGTGCCGGACTAGTTAGCGGGATCTCCCCGAAGGTAAACGAGCAGTACTTC,CASSAGLVSGISPKVNEQYF
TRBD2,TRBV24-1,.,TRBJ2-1,TGTGCCACCAGTCACCCAGCGGGACCGGAGGGGAATGAGCAGTTCTTC,CATSHPAGPEGNEQFF
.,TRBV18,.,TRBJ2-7,TGTGCCAGCTCACCAATGGGCAGCACCTACGAGCAGTACTTC,CASSPMGSTYEQYF
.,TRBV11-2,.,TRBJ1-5,TGTGCCAGCAGCTTTCAGGGTACTCAGCCCCAGCATTTT,CASSFQGTQPQHF
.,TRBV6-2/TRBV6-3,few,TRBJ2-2,TGTGCCAGCAGGAACGGGGAGCTGTTTTTT,CASRNGELFF
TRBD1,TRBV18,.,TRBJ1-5,TGTGCCAGCTCACCGACAGGGTCTAGCAATCAGCCCCAGCATTTT,CASSPTGSSNQPQHF
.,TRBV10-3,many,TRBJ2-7,TGTGCCATCAGTGAGAGTCAGGCCTACGAGCAGTACTTC,CAISESQAYEQYF
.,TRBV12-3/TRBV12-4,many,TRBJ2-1,TGTGCCAGCGGACACGGGTCCCGCTCCTACAATGAGCAGTTCTTC,CASGHGSRSYNEQFF
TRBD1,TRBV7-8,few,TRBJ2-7,TGTGCCAGCAGCTTAAGTACGACAGGGGTTGCCTACGAGCAGTACTTC,CASSLSTTGVAYEQYF
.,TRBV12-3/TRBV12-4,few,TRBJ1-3,TGTGCCAGCAGTATGGGGGGCACTGGAAACACCATATATTTT,CASSMGGTGNTIYF
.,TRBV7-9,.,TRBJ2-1,TGTGCCAGCAGCTTAACAGGGATCTCCTACAATGAGCAGTTCTTC,CASSLTGISYNEQFF
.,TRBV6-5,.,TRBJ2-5,TGTGCCAGCAGCACGGGGTTCGCGGCCCAGTACTTC,CASSTGFAAQYF
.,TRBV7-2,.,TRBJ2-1,TGTGCCAGCAGCTTCAGACACAGCTCCTACAATGAGCAGTTCTTC,CASSFRHSSYNEQFF
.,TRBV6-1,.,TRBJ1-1,TGTGCCAGCAGCCGTAGACGACCGGGGAACACTGAAGCTTTCTTT,CASSRRRPGNTEAFF
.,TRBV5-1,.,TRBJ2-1,TGCGCCAGCAGCCACGTTCATACTAGTTTAGGGACATCCTACAATGAGCAGTTCTTC,CASSHVHTSLGTSYNEQFF
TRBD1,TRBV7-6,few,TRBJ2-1,TGTGCCAGCAGCCTGGGACAGGGTCCATATGGTGAGCAGTTCTTC,CASSLGQGPYGEQFF
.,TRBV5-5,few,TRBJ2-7,TGTGCCAGCGGACCCCCGGGGGGCATTACCTACGAGCAGTACTTC,CASGPPGGITYEQYF
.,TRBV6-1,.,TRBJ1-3,TGTGCCACTTCATTCGGGGTGCCTCTCTCTGGAAACACCATATATTTT,CATSFGVPLSGNTIYF
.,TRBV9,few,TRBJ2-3,TGTGCCAGCAGCGGGGGGACCCTTGATACGCAGTATTTT,CASSGGTLDTQYF
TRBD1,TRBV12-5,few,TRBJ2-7,TGTGCTAGTGGTCCCGGACAGGGGTCCCCCCTCTCCTACGAGCAGTACTTC,CASGPGQGSPLSYEQYF
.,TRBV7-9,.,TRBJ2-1,TGTGCCAGCAGCTTATGGGGAGGTCCTGTTGATGAGCAGTTCTTC,CASSLWGGPVDEQFF
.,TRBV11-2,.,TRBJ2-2,TGTGCCAGCAGGCGGCAACCCGGGTTCAACACCGGGGAGCTGTTTTTT,CASRRQPGFNTGELFF
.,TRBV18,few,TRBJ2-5,TGTGCCAGCTCACCACTCGCCGTGGCGCTCATGGAGACCCAGTACTTC,CASSPLAVALMETQYF
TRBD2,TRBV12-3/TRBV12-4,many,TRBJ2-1,TGTGCCAGCAGTTTAGCGGGGGGGGTTTACAATGAGCAGTTCTTC,CASSLAGGVYNEQFF
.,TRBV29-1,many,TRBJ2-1,TGCAGCGTTCAGAACAGTGTCAATGAGCAGTTCTTC,CSVQNSVNEQFF
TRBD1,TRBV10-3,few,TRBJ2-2,TGTGCCATCAGTGAGAACAGGGGATCCGGGGAGCTGTTTTTT,CAISENRGSGELFF
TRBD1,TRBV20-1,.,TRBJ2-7,TGCAGTGCTGCCCCAACAGGGGTCGAGCAGTACTTC,CSAAPTGVEQYF
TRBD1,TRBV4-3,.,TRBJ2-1,TGCGCCAGCAGCAAAGGCTACGGACAGGGGAGAAATGAGCAGTTCTTC,CASSKGYGQGRNEQFF
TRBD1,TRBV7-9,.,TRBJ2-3,TGTGCCAGCAGCTCCGGGACAGCACGCACAGATACGCAGTATTTT,CASSSGTARTDTQYF
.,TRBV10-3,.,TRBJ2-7,TGTGCCATCAGGGGGCAGGTTGCGTCTTACGAGCAGTACTTC,CAIRGQVASYEQYF
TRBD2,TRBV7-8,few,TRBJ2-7,TGTGCCAGCAGCCCCCGGGGGAGGGTCTACGAGCAGTACTTC,CASSPRGRVYEQYF
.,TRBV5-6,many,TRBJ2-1,TGTGCCAGCAGCTTTTCAGGGTCACCTGAGCAGTTCTTC,CASSFSGSPEQFF
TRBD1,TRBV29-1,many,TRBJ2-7,TGCAGCGTGAAGACCACGACAGGGGGCTTCTACGAGCAGTACTTC,CSVKTTTGGFYEQYF